This T cell receptor (beta chain) was recorded in a study of cytomegalovirus exposure and HLA in healthy donors. Germline CDR1 and CDR2: MGHRA and YSYEKL. The CDR3 has 16 residues. The V segment lost 0 bases and the J segment 3 bases; nucleotides outside the gene matches: 5. Separate from the roughly 710-subject first cohort, the roughly 130-subject validation cohort was the one that the donors belonged to. The assay was immunoSEQ multiplex PCR, and TCRdb's table has in-frame clones only and misses some. The sample yields more than 90,000 clones, more than 85% seen once. The chain links TRBV4-1 to TRBJ2-7; 10 bases are a match to TRBD2. The sequenced material came from PBMCs. This receptor was taken from a man aged 18-30 years in good health and CMV-seropositive. For the CDR3, the DNA is TGCGCCAGCAGCCAAGATCTAGCGGGGGCGGGCTACGAGCAGTACTTC. The encoded protein is CASSQDLAGAGYEQYF.